Below are 20 T cell receptor beta chains sequenced from a single sample in a study of blood T cell repertoires in COVID-19. Sequenced by immunoSEQ multiplex PCR; TCRdb stores in-frame clones only, minus some. This sample carries about 160,000 clones, around 80% of them seen once, and the ten largest clones take approximately 16%. Material: peripheral blood. These receptors originate from a human donor with acute or convalescent COVID-19. The donor label of this sample is uncertain.

The V and J genes are TRBV2 and TRBJ2-5; 8 bases map to TRBD1. In germline, CDR1 is SNHLY, CDR2 FYNNEI. V gave up 6 bases and J gave up 4 bases; unmatched junction bases: 1. The CDR3 length is 12 residues. The CDR3: CASSDRGETQYF. The DNA for the CDR3 is TGTGCCAGCAGCGACAGGGGAGAGACCCAGTACTTC.

This clone showed up just a few times. This rearrangement joins TRBV10-1 to TRBJ2-7; D might be TRBD2 (6 bases). The CDR3 is made up of 16 amino acids. Germline V gene sequence: CDR1 WNHNN, CDR2 SYGVQD (reference sequence). V dropped 5 bases and J dropped 0 bases, with 17 bases sitting between them. DNA of the CDR3: TGCGCCAGCAGTCTCCGCGGGGCTGCGAGCTCCTACGAGCAGTACTTC. Translation: CASSLRGAASSYEQYF.

The rearrangement joins TRBV30 to TRBJ1-4; no reliable D call. The CDR3 totals 16 residues. The V and J ends lost 3 bases and 4 bases respectively, with 18 bases between them. Germline V CDR1 and CDR2: GTSNPN, SVGIG (reference sequence). The CDR3 region has the DNA TGTGCCTGGAGGAGGAGGACCTCGCAAGGTAATGAAAAACTGTTTTTT. Residues: CAWRRRTSQGNEKLFF.

This rearrangement joins TRBV6-2 or TRBV6-3 to TRBJ2-1; a possible D gene is TRBD2 (6 bases). V gave up 0 bases and J gave up 3 bases, with 6 bases separating them. From germline, CDR1 is MNHEY and CDR2 SVGEGT. The CDR3 is made up of 14 amino acids. CDR3 in amino acids: CASSYSSGYNEQFF. The CDR3 region has the DNA TGTGCCAGCAGTTACTCTAGCGGCTACAATGAGCAGTTCTTC.

This clone occurred a few times. The chain combines TRBV30 with TRBJ1-1; 8 positions agree with TRBD1. The germline gives CDR1 GTSNPN, CDR2 SVGIG (reference sequence). The V gene end was trimmed by 0 bases and the J gene end by 11 bases; junction bases not matched to a gene: 11. The CDR3 is made up of 14 amino acids. CDR3 in DNA: TGTGCCTGGAGTGTACGAGACCAGGGGGCACGGGCTTTCTTT. Encoded protein: CAWSVRDQGARAFF.

This clone was picked up one time. In DNA form, the CDR3 reads TGTGCCAGCAGCTTAGCCGGGACAGGGGGGTCTGGAAACACCATATATTTT. Protein sequence: CASSLAGTGGSGNTIYF. The rearrangement joins TRBV7-9 to TRBJ1-3; 11 positions match TRBD1. CDR3 length: 17 residues. The germline V gene has CDR1 SEHNR and CDR2 FQNEAQ (reference sequence). Trimming at V came to 0 bases and at J to 1 base, leaving 2 bases not matched to a gene.

This chain joins TRBV30 and TRBJ1-3, with unresolved D. The CDR3 covers 13 residues. Germline loops: CDR1 GTSNPN, CDR2 SVGIG (reference sequence). Trimming cost V 2 bases and J 7 bases, with 12 bases left between them. The CDR3, as DNA: TGTGCCTGGAGTCCGCGTCTCTCCAACACCATATATTTT. Its protein is CAWSPRLSNTIYF.

The chain is built from TRBV18 and TRBJ2-3, with TRBD1 as a possible D gene (6 bases). The germline CDR1 and CDR2 sequences are KGHSH and LQKENI. Trimming removed 3 bases at V and 5 bases at J, with 6 bases between. CDR3 length equals 12 residues. The CDR3 sequence is CASSPTGDTQYF. DNA of the CDR3: TGTGCCAGCTCACCGACAGGAGATACGCAGTATTTT.

This clone was observed many times. J is TRBJ1-5 and V is TRBV10-1, with 8 bases aligning to TRBD1. Germline CDR1 is WNHNN and CDR2 is SYGVQD (reference sequence). The CDR3 loop spans 18 amino acids. The ends lost 0 bases at V and 6 bases at J; junction bases unmatched: 13. CDR3 region: CASSESRPRGQSFQPQHF. In DNA, the CDR3 is TGCGCCAGCAGTGAGTCCCGTCCCAGGGGGCAAAGTTTTCAGCCCCAGCATTTT.

The chain is built from TRBV27 and TRBJ2-4, with D uncertain. Germline V gene sequence: CDR1 MNHEY, CDR2 SMNVEV (reference sequence). V dropped 0 bases and J dropped 1 base, with 7 bases sitting between them. This CDR3 region has 15 residues. The CDR3 is CASSLSAHAKNIQYF. For the CDR3, the DNA is TGTGCCAGCAGTTTATCGGCACACGCCAAAAACATTCAGTACTTC.

The chain is built from TRBV3-1 (or the pseudogene TRBV3-2) and TRBJ1-3; D may be TRBD1 (6 bases). Per the germline V gene, CDR1 is LGHDT and CDR2 is YNNKEL (reference sequence). The CDR3 is 16 residues long. The ends were cut back, 4 bases at V and 4 bases at J, with 17 bases in the middle. DNA for the CDR3: TGTGCCAGCAGCCCACACTTCAGGGGAAGGGGAAACACCATATATTTT. Its translation: CASSPHFRGRGNTIYF.

The chain recombines TRBV4-2 with TRBJ2-5, with 13 bases matching TRBD2. This CDR3 contains 18 residues. Losses at the gene ends were 0 bases for V and 3 bases for J; bases not matched to a gene: 7. CDR1 is LGHNA and CDR2 is YNFKEQ in the germline V gene. The CDR3 DNA is TGTGCCAGCAGCCAAGAGGCCGGACTAGCGGGGGTCGAAGAGACCCAGTACTTC. Its translation: CASSQEAGLAGVEETQYF.

This chain connects TRBV2 to TRBJ2-2, with 8 bases matching TRBD1. The CDR3 consists of 13 residues. With 8 bases clipped from V and 7 bases from J, the junction kept 6 bases outside the gene matches. CDR1 and CDR2 from the germline V gene are SNHLY and FYNNEI. The CDR3 DNA follows: TGTGCCAGCCGGACAGGGTTCGGCGGGGAGCTGTTTTTT. Amino acid sequence: CASRTGFGGELFF.

Of note for this clone: Because it lacks the conserved phenylalanine or tryptophan at the end, this CDR3 is likely a read error. No DNA is shown, since the ends of the CDR3 on it are uncertain; the CDR3 is the one TCRdb lists. The chain couples TRBV7-8 to TRBJ2-7; the D call TRBD1 from the table was never checked on the DNA. Inclusive of both ends, the CDR3 amounts to 15 amino acids. Germline V lookup: CDR1 SGHVS, CDR2 FQNEAQ. The CDR3 sequence: CASSTHSQSGQEEFI.

The rearrangement links TRBV15 to TRBJ1-3; weak D call: TRBD1 (6 bases). V was cut by 3 bases and J by 1 base, with 13 bases left in between. The CDR3 runs to 16 residues. Germline V gene sequence: CDR1 LNHNV, CDR2 YYDKDF (reference sequence). CDR3 coding DNA: TGTGCCACCAGCAGTTATCCGCAGGGGTCTGGAAACACCATATATTTT. Protein product: CATSSYPQGSGNTIYF. Drawing the rest from reference TRBV15 and TRBJ1-3, the complete variable domain is DAMVIQNPRYQVTQFGKPVTLSCSQTLNHNVMYWYQQKSSQAPKLLFHYYDKDFNNEADTPDNFQSRRPNTSFCFLDIRSPGLGDTAMYLCATSSYPQGSGNTIYFGEGSWLTVV.

This chain connects TRBV28 to TRBJ1-1; D is unclear. CDR3 length equals 12 residues. Germline V gene data show CDR1 as MDHEN and CDR2 as SYDVKM. Trimming left V 6 bases short and J 5 bases short, with 10 bases between. The CDR3 reads CASSLRRTEAFF. DNA for the CDR3: TGTGCCAGCAGCCTCCGTCGTACTGAAGCTTTCTTT.

The chain joins TRBV19 to TRBJ1-5, with a possible D match to TRBD1 (6 bases). The CDR3 sequence is 14 residues long. V was cut by 5 bases and J by 5 bases, with 13 bases left in between. Germline V gene lookup returns CDR1 LNHDA and CDR2 SQIVND (reference sequence). The CDR3 DNA reads TGTGCCAGTAGTTCCGACAGGAGATATCAGCCCCAGCATTTT. Its translation: CASSSDRRYQPQHF.

This chain joins TRBV29-1 and TRBJ1-4, with D perhaps TRBD1 (6 bases). CDR1 is SQVTM, CDR2 ANQGSEA, per germline. Deletions cut 4 bases from V and 8 bases from J, with 11 bases between. The CDR3 contains 12 residues. The CDR3 is CSVGDTLEKLFF. The CDR3, as DNA: TGCAGCGTTGGGGACACCCTGGAAAAACTGTTTTTT.

The chain uses TRBV6-6 and TRBJ1-2, with D hard to call. The CDR3 totals 11 residues. V was pared by 4 bases and J by 8 bases, with 8 bases between. Germline loops: CDR1 MNHNY, CDR2 SVGAGI (reference sequence). The CDR3 loop reads CASSSSGGYTF. DNA of the CDR3: TGTGCCAGCAGTTCGTCCGGGGGCTACACCTTC.

The table lists this clone with a count of one. The chain uses TRBV9 and TRBJ1-1; TRBD1 agrees at 8 bases. The junction had 5 bases not matched to a gene; V was cut back by 0 bases and J by 1 base. The germline V gene encodes CDR1 SGDLS and CDR2 YYNGEE. The CDR3 is 16 residues long. The CDR3 region has the DNA TGTGCCAGCAGCGTAGCAGGGGGCGCAGAGAACACTGAAGCTTTCTTT. Protein: CASSVAGGAENTEAFF.